This passage covers 30 T cell receptor beta chains from one sample sequenced in a study of cytomegalovirus exposure and HLA in healthy donors. 13 Jbeta primers and 60 Vbeta primers were used for the PCR. Assay used: immunoSEQ multiplex PCR; TCRdb lists only in-frame clones, some missing. Here the sample spans under 150,000 clones, more than 80% being singletons. The sample taken for sequencing was PBMCs. These receptors originate from a woman between 40 and 55 years old in good health and CMV-seropositive.

This chain links TRBV10-3 with TRBJ2-5, with 10 bases identical to TRBD2. From germline, CDR1 is ENHRY and CDR2 SYGVKD. V lost 4 bases and J lost 1; bases outside the gene matches: 3. The CDR3 consists of 15 residues. CDR3 residues: CAISVQRGGQETQYF. Written as DNA, the CDR3 is TGTGCCATCAGTGTTCAGCGGGGGGGCCAAGAGACCCAGTACTTC.

V and J are TRBV5-1 and TRBJ2-7; TRBD1 agrees at 9 bases. J gave up 7 bases and V 1 base, and 6 bases lay outside the gene matches. The CDR3 sequence is 14 residues long. Germline CDR1 is SGHRS and CDR2 is YFSETQ. The chain's CDR3 is CASSLSRQGGEQYF. As DNA, the CDR3 is TGCGCCAGCAGCTTGTCTAGACAGGGGGGGGAGCAGTACTTC.

The gene calls are TRBV30 and TRBJ1-6; D gene uncertain. CDR1 and CDR2 (germline): GTSNPN, SVGIG (reference sequence). V lost 7 bases and J 4 bases, leaving 8 bases between the germline ends. This CDR3 contains 12 residues. This CDR3 is CASGNYNSPLHF. The CDR3 DNA is TGTGCCTCGGGAAATTATAATTCACCCCTCCACTTT. Full variable domain (outside the CDR3, taken from reference TRBV30 and TRBJ1-6): SQTIHQWPATLVQPVGSPLSLECTVEGTSNPNLYWYRQAAGRGLQLLFYSVGIGQISSEVPQNLSASRPQDRQFILSSKKLLLSDSGFYLCASGNYNSPLHFGNGTRLTVT.

CDR3 sequence reads: CAWTDSGANVLTF. The CDR3 DNA follows: TGTGCCTGGACAGACTCTGGGGCCAACGTCCTGACTTTC. The genes are TRBV30 and TRBJ2-6; D remains ambiguous. The CDR3 spans 13 residues. The germline gives CDR1 GTSNPN, CDR2 SVGIG (reference sequence). Trimming removed 4 bases from V and 0 bases from J, with 4 bases in between.

The rearrangement joins TRBV19 to TRBJ2-1, with 9 bases aligning to TRBD1. The V segment lost 1 base and the J segment 6 bases; nucleotides outside the gene matches: 4. From germline, CDR1 is LNHDA and CDR2 SQIVND (reference sequence). CDR3 length: 15 amino acids. The CDR3, as DNA: TGTGCCAGTAGTATAGGCGGACAGGGGTTCAATGAGCAGTTCTTC. Translation: CASSIGGQGFNEQFF.

V and J are TRBV13 and TRBJ2-5, with D perhaps TRBD2 (5 bases). This CDR3 is 14 amino acids long. Germline V gives CDR1 PRHDT, CDR2 FYEKMQ (reference sequence). With 5 bases removed from V and 5 bases from J, the gap between germline ends came to 15 bases. CDR3 nucleotides: TGTGCCAGCAGCCCCGCATCCGGGGATGAGACCCAGTACTTC. Protein sequence: CASSPASGDETQYF.

The chain carries TRBV21-1 and TRBJ1-1. TRBV21-1 is given as a pseudogene. CDR3 length equals 16 residues. The DNA for the CDR3 is TGTGCCAGCCCCTTGGGTAATGAGGTCCTGAACACTGAAGCTTTCTTT. It translates to CASPLGNEVLNTEAFF.

CDR3: CATDPTGVGQPQHF. The CDR3 DNA is TGTGCCACCGACCCGACAGGGGTGGGCCAGCCCCAGCATTTT. The V and J genes are TRBV6-1 and TRBJ1-5, with 8 bases lining up with TRBD1. The CDR3 sequence is 14 residues long. Germline trimming cut 10 bases from V and 7 bases from J; bases unmatched to any gene: 12. Per the germline V gene, CDR1 is MNHNS and CDR2 is SASEGT.

The chain couples TRBV4-1 to TRBJ1-5; weak D call: TRBD1 (6 bases). The CDR3 is made up of 15 amino acids. Trimming stripped 5 bases from V and 0 bases from J, with 11 bases between. From germline, CDR1 is MGHRA and CDR2 YSYEKL. The CDR3 loop is CASSMQTGSNQPQHF. CDR3 nucleotides: TGCGCCAGCAGCATGCAGACAGGTAGCAATCAGCCCCAGCATTTT.

The J gene is TRBJ1-4, the V gene TRBV5-4; unclear D gene. The CDR3 loop spans 13 amino acids. V lost 0 bases, J lost 7 bases, and 7 bases lay in between. Germline CDR1 is SGHNT and CDR2 is YYREEE (reference sequence). CDR3 DNA sequence: TGTGCCAGCAGCTTGGCGGGTATTGAAAAACTGTTTTTT. This translates into CASSLAGIEKLFF.

This chain uses TRBV7-3 with TRBJ1-1; D unresolved. Germline CDR1 reads SGHTA; CDR2 reads FQGTGA. The CDR3 loop spans 15 amino acids. Trimming removed 4 bases from V and 5 bases from J, with 17 bases in between. The CDR3 spells CASSSRGGRWTEAFF. CDR3 DNA: TGTGCCAGCAGCTCCCGGGGAGGGAGGTGGACTGAAGCTTTCTTT.

The count of this clone is one. The chain joins TRBV10-3 to TRBJ1-1; 9 bases are shared with TRBD1. J was trimmed by 8 bases and V by 4 bases; bases with no gene match: 11. The CDR3 is 15 amino acids. In germline, CDR1 is ENHRY, CDR2 SYGVKD. The CDR3 region is CAISGLQGTGNEAFF. CDR3 in DNA: TGTGCCATCAGTGGTCTGCAAGGGACAGGGAACGAAGCTTTCTTT.

The chain combines TRBV19 with TRBJ2-5; 12 positions agree with TRBD2. Germline values: CDR1 LNHDA, CDR2 SQIVND (reference sequence). V shed 7 bases and J 4 bases; nucleotides not matched to a gene: 4. The CDR3 sequence is 14 residues long. DNA for the CDR3: TGTGCCAGTAAACTAGCGGGAGGAGTAGAGACCCAGTACTTC. This translates into CASKLAGGVETQYF.

The chain combines TRBV30 with TRBJ1-2; 9 positions match TRBD1. The V and J ends lost 2 bases and 3 bases, in that order; junction bases with no gene match: 1. Germline V CDR1 and CDR2: GTSNPN, SVGIG (reference sequence). The CDR3 covers 13 residues. DNA of the CDR3: TGTGCCTGGAGTCGACAGGGGGACTATGGCTACACCTTC. Protein product: CAWSRQGDYGYTF. The full variable domain, rest sourced from reference TRBV30 and TRBJ1-2, is SQTIHQWPATLVQPVGSPLSLECTVEGTSNPNLYWYRQAAGRGLQLLFYSVGIGQISSEVPQNLSASRPQDRQFILSSKKLLLSDSGFYLCAWSRQGDYGYTFGSGTRLTVV.

This rearrangement joins TRBV6-1 to TRBJ2-5; D possibly corresponds to TRBD1 (6 bases). This CDR3 contains 13 residues. Germline loops: CDR1 MNHNS, CDR2 SASEGT. V lost 7 bases and J 2 bases, leaving 11 bases between the germline ends. The DNA of the CDR3 is TGTGCCAGCAACAAACAGGGTCAAGAGACCCAGTACTTC. This sequence encodes CASNKQGQETQYF.

The CDR3 region is CASSRASGPYNEQFF. Here the CDR3 DNA reads TGCGCCAGCAGTCGGGCTAGCGGGCCGTACAATGAGCAGTTCTTC. This sequence joins TRBV5-1 and TRBJ2-1; TRBD2 matches at 8 bases. The germline V gene encodes CDR1 SGHRS and CDR2 YFSETQ. CDR3 size: 15 residues. The V and J ends lost 5 bases and 4 bases, in that order; junction bases with no gene match: 8.

This clone has just one count. The chain is built from TRBV15 and TRBJ2-1; 10 bases line up with TRBD2. The V segment lost 3 bases and the J segment 2 bases; nucleotides outside the gene matches: 7. This CDR3 has 17 residues. Germline V lookup: CDR1 LNHNV, CDR2 YYDKDF (reference sequence). In nucleotides, the CDR3 is TGTGCCACCAGCAGGGGGGGACTAGCGTTACCCTACAATGAGCAGTTCTTC. Protein: CATSRGGLALPYNEQFF.

The table lists this clone with a few counts. The rearrangement joins TRBV7-3 to TRBJ2-5; D perhaps matches TRBD1 (6 bases). The better agreement between TRBJ2-7 and the DNA end casts doubt on the J call. Germline V gene data show CDR1 as SGHTA and CDR2 as FQGTGA. This CDR3 has 17 residues. CDR3 protein: CASSPVRGWAVPYEQYF. For the CDR3, the DNA is TGTGCCAGCAGCCCGGTCAGGGGATGGGCTGTCCCCTACGAGCAGTACTTC.

V usage is TRBV19 and J usage is TRBJ1-4; D not certain. This CDR3 contains 11 residues. Trimming stripped 9 bases from V and 8 bases from J, with 10 bases between. Germline V lookup: CDR1 LNHDA, CDR2 SQIVND (reference sequence). The CDR3 sequence: CASSGGEKLFF. CDR3 nucleotides: TGTGCCAGCAGCGGTGGGGAAAAACTGTTTTTT. Looking up the rest from reference TRBV19 and TRBJ1-4 gives the full variable domain: DGGITQSPKYLFRKEGQNVTLSCEQNLNHDAMYWYRQDPGQGLRLIYYSQIVNDFQKGDIAEGYSVSREKKESFPLTVTSAQKNPTAFYLCASSGGEKLFFGSGTQLSVL.

A remark on this clone: Other DNA sequences in the same sample also yield this CDR3. CDR3 loop: CASSIRWDRLNTEAFF. Here the CDR3 DNA reads TGTGCCAGCAGCATTAGGTGGGACAGATTGAACACTGAAGCTTTCTTT. J is TRBJ1-1 and V is TRBV7-2, with TRBD1 identical over 7 bases. Germline CDR1 is SGHTA and CDR2 is FQGNSA. This CDR3 comprises 16 residues. J was trimmed by 0 bases and V by 5 bases; bases with no gene match: 9.

The V gene is TRBV27, the J gene TRBJ2-7, with 9 bases identical to TRBD1. The CDR3 totals 15 residues. The germline V gene has CDR1 MNHEY and CDR2 SMNVEV (reference sequence). Trimming at V came to 5 bases and at J to 3 bases, leaving 8 bases not matched to a gene. CDR3 sequence (DNA): TGTGCCAGCAGTCCCAACGACAGGGGGGACTACGAGCAGTACTTC. Translated: CASSPNDRGDYEQYF.

This clone occurred once. This chain connects TRBV9 to TRBJ1-1, with D possibly TRBD1 on 6 matching bases. Trimming pared 1 base from V and 1 base from J, leaving 11 bases between. This CDR3 has 15 amino acids. Per germline, CDR1 SGDLS and CDR2 YYNGEE. This CDR3 reads CASSVSGTTNTEAFF. Written as DNA, the CDR3 is TGTGCCAGCAGCGTATCCGGGACAACGAACACTGAAGCTTTCTTT.

CDR3 amino acids: CASSLVRGANLSYGYTF. The CDR3 DNA reads TGTGCCAGCAGTTTAGTTCGCGGGGCTAATCTCAGCTATGGCTACACCTTC. V usage is TRBV28 and J usage is TRBJ1-2, with D maybe TRBD1 (5 bases). With 2 bases removed from V and 4 bases from J, the gap between germline ends came to 20 bases. This CDR3 is 17 amino acids long. Germline V gene data show CDR1 as MDHEN and CDR2 as SYDVKM.

There are a few counts of this clone. Mismatch with germline at one junction end may stem from a read error. The chain recombines TRBV19 with TRBJ1-4; no reliable D call. The CDR3 covers 13 residues. From germline, CDR1 is LNHDA and CDR2 SQIVND (reference sequence). CDR3 nucleotide sequence: TGTGCCAGTCGTATGAGGATAAATGAAAAACTGTTTTTT. Its translation: CASRMRINEKLFF.

The rearrangement uses TRBV5-4 and TRBJ2-5, with D maybe TRBD1 (6 bases). Germline V gene data show CDR1 as SGHNT and CDR2 as YYREEE (reference sequence). With 0 bases removed from V and 4 bases from J, the gap between germline ends came to 13 bases. The CDR3 consists of 15 residues. The chain's CDR3 is CASSLAGTYGETQYF. The CDR3 DNA sequence: TGTGCCAGCAGCTTGGCCGGGACATATGGAGAGACCCAGTACTTC.

The J gene is TRBJ1-2, the V gene TRBV7-2; D gene uncertain. The CDR3 length is 14 residues. The germline V gene encodes CDR1 SGHTA and CDR2 FQGNSA. With 4 bases removed from V and 4 bases from J, the gap between germline ends came to 13 bases. As DNA, the CDR3 is TGTGCCAGCAGCTCCACGGTCGGGGTCTATGGCTACACCTTC. It specifies CASSSTVGVYGYTF.

The genes are TRBV7-2 and TRBJ1-4; D may be TRBD1 (6 bases). Per germline, CDR1 SGHTA and CDR2 FQGNSA. V was trimmed by 1 base and J by 6 bases, leaving 12 bases between them. The length of the CDR3 is 15 residues. The DNA of the CDR3 is TGTGCCAGCAGCTTAGAGGGGGGGCGAGATGAAAAACTGTTTTTT. Protein: CASSLEGGRDEKLFF.

This chain joins TRBV28 and TRBJ1-2; 7 nucleotides agree with TRBD1. The V gene end was trimmed by 2 bases and the J gene end by 1 base; junction bases not matched to a gene: 7. Germline V lookup: CDR1 MDHEN, CDR2 SYDVKM. This CDR3 has 16 residues. CDR3 nucleotide sequence: TGTGCCAGCAGTTTAGTTAAGGGACAGAGTAACTATGGCTACACCTTC. Translated: CASSLVKGQSNYGYTF.

This chain uses TRBV21-1 with TRBJ2-7; the table calls TRBD1, which could not be checked here. TRBV21-1 is a pseudogene locus. CDR3 size: 18 residues. The CDR3 nucleotides read TGTGCCAGCAGCAAAGAGTTCGATGGGGGACATAACTCCTACGAGCAGTACTTC. Amino acids: CASSKEFDGGHNSYEQYF.

The chain recombines TRBV9 with TRBJ2-1, with D maybe TRBD2 (5 bases). The germline CDR1 and CDR2 sequences are SGDLS and YYNGEE. The CDR3 is 14 amino acids. V lost 4 bases and J lost 8, with 16 bases in between. The DNA for the CDR3 is TGTGCCAGCAGCCGTGAAGGGCATAGCGATGAGCAGTTCTTC. It is translated as CASSREGHSDEQFF.